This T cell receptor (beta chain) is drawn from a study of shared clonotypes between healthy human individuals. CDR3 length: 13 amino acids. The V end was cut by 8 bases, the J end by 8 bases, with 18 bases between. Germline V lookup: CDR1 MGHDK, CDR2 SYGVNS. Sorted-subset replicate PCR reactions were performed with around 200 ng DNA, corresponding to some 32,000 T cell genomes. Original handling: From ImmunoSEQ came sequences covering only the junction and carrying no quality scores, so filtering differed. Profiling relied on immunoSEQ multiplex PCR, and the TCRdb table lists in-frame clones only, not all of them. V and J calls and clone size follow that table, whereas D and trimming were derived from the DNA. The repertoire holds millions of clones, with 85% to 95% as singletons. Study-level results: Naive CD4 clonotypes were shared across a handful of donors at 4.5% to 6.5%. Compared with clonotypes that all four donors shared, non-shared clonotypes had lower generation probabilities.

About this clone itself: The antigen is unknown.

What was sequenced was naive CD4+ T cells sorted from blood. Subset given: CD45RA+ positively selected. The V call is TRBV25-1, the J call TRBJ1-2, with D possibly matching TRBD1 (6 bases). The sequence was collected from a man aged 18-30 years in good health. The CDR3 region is CASLETQGKGYTF. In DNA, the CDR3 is TGTGCCAGCTTGGAGACACAGGGCAAAGGCTACACCTTC.